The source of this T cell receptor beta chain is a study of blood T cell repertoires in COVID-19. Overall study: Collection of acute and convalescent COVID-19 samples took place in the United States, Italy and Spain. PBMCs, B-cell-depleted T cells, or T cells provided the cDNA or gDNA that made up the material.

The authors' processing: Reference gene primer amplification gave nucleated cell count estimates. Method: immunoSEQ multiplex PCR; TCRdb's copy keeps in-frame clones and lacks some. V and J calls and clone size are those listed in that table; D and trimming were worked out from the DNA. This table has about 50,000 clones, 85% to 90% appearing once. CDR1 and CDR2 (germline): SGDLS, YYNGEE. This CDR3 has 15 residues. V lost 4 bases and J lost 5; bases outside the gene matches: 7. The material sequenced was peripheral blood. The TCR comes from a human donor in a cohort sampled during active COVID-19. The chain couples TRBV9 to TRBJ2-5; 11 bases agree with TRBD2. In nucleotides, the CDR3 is TGTGCCAGCAGCTCCCCGACTAGCGGGGCGGAGACCCAGTACTTC. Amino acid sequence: CASSSPTSGAETQYF.